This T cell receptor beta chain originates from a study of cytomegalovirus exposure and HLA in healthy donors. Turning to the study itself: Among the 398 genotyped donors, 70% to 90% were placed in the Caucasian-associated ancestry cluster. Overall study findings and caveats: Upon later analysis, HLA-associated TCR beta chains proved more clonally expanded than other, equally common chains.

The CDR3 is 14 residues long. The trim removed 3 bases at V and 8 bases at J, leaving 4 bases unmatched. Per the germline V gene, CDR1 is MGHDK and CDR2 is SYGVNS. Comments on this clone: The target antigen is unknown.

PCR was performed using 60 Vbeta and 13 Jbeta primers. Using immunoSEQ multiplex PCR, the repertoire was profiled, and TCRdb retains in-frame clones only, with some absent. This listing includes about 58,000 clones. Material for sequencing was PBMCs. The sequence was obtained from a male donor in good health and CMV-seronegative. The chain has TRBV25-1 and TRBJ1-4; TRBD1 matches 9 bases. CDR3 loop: CASSEVGTGEKLFF. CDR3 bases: TGTGCCAGCAGTGAGGTCGGGACAGGGGAAAAACTGTTTTTT.